This TCR beta chain was profiled in a study of cytomegalovirus exposure and HLA in healthy donors. Germline V lookup: CDR1 SGHRS, CDR2 YFSETQ. The V and J ends lost 4 bases and 4 bases, in that order; junction bases with no gene match: 11. This CDR3 has 16 residues. Amplification used 60 Vbeta primers and 13 Jbeta primers. Clones were sequenced by immunoSEQ multiplex PCR, and TCRdb holds only the in-frame ones, with some missing. This sample yields approximately 150,000 clones, of which about 80% are seen a single time; roughly 9.7% belongs to the top ten. This TCR came from a man aged 18 to 29 in good health and CMV-seropositive. The rearrangement joins TRBV5-1 to TRBJ2-5; TRBD1 matches 9 bases. Sequencing was carried out using PBMCs. This chain's CDR3 is CASSLTGQGQGETQYF. CDR3 DNA sequence: TGCGCCAGCAGCCTAACCGGACAGGGGCAGGGAGAGACCCAGTACTTC.